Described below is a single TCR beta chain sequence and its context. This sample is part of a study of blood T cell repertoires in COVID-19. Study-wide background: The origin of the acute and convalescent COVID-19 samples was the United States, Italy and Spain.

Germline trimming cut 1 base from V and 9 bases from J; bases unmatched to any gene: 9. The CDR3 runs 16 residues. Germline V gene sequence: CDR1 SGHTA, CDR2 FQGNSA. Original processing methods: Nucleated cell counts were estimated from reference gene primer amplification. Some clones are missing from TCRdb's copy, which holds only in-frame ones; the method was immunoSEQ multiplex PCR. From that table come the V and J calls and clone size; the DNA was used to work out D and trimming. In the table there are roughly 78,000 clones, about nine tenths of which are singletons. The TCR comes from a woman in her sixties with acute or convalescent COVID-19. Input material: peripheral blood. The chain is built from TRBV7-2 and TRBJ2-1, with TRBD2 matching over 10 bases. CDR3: CASSLGWSGGASEQFF. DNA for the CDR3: TGTGCCAGCAGCTTAGGCTGGAGCGGGGGGGCCAGTGAGCAGTTCTTC.